The TCR beta chain described here comes from a study of blood T cell repertoires in COVID-19. Study details: T cells, B-cell-depleted T cells, or PBMCs provided the cDNA or gDNA that served as material.

Assay: immunoSEQ multiplex PCR; the TCRdb copy retains only in-frame clones and omits some. The repertoire holds some 150,000 clones, with about 86% as singletons. Sequencing was performed on peripheral blood. The receptor was isolated from a man between 65 and 79 years old with acute or convalescent COVID-19.

DNA for the CDR3: TGTGCCAGTAGTCTGGGCCAGGGAAGGGAGGCGGATCAGCCCCAGCATTTT. Protein: CASSLGQGREADQPQHF. This rearrangement joins TRBV19 to TRBJ1-5, with D tentatively TRBD1 (5 bases). Per germline, CDR1 LNHDA and CDR2 SQIVND (reference sequence). The CDR3 sequence is 17 residues long. Trimming shortened V by 5 bases and J by 5 bases, and 22 bases separated the two germline ends.